This is a list of T cell receptor beta chains from one sample in a study of CD8 T cells in Susac syndrome. TCRdb called the immunoSEQ multiplex PCR reads again in MiXCR, with one record for every CDR3 protein. The sample records over 150,000 distinct CDR3 sequences, about 93% being singletons. Specimen: CD4+ T cells from PBMCs. The receptor source for this set is a human donor with multiple sclerosis. Both conserved end residues are part of each CDR3. A D gene is named only where the DNA matches it firmly. Part of the rows lack a size; the others show once, few, many or a class for expanded clones.

abundance: -; j_gene: TRBJ1-2; d_gene: -; len: 13; v_gene: TRBV15; CDR3aa: CAVQGTQEYGYTF; CDR3nt: TGTGCCGTACAGGGTACGCAAGAATATGGCTACACCTTC
abundance: -; j_gene: TRBJ1-5; d_gene: TRBD1; len: 16; v_gene: TRBV4-1; CDR3aa: CASGPTGARSNQPQHF; CDR3nt: TGCGCCAGCGGACCGACAGGGGCGAGGAGCAATCAGCCCCAGCATTTT
abundance: -; j_gene: TRBJ1-1; d_gene: -; len: 14; v_gene: TRBV29-1; CDR3aa: CSVVEDRRNTEAFF; CDR3nt: TGCAGCGTTGTGGAGGACAGAAGGAACACTGAAGCTTTCTTT
abundance: -; j_gene: TRBJ2-5; d_gene: TRBD1; len: 13; v_gene: TRBV24-1; CDR3aa: CATRDRGQETQYF; CDR3nt: TGTGCCACCAGAGACAGGGGACAAGAGACCCAGTACTTC
abundance: -; j_gene: TRBJ2-7; d_gene: -; len: 15; v_gene: TRBV7-2; CDR3aa: CASSLSSGSSYEQYF; CDR3nt: TGTGCCAGCAGCTTATCGTCGGGGAGCTCCTACGAGCAGTACTTC
abundance: -; j_gene: TRBJ2-7; d_gene: -; len: 17; v_gene: TRBV7-9; CDR3aa: CASSPRTGGTRLYEQYF; CDR3nt: TGTGCCAGCAGCCCACGAACCGGCGGAACGAGACTCTACGAGCAGTACTTC
abundance: -; j_gene: TRBJ2-1; d_gene: -; len: 14; v_gene: TRBV18; CDR3aa: CASSPPSTRDEQFF; CDR3nt: TGTGCCAGCTCACCACCTTCGACTAGAGATGAGCAGTTCTTC
abundance: -; j_gene: TRBJ2-2; d_gene: -; len: 16; v_gene: TRBV3-1; CDR3aa: CASSQGGAGNTGELFF; CDR3nt: TGTGCCAGCAGCCAAGGAGGGGCAGGGAACACCGGGGAGCTGTTTTTT
abundance: -; j_gene: TRBJ2-3; d_gene: TRBD2; len: 15; v_gene: TRBV4-3; CDR3aa: CASSQGLAGADTQYF; CDR3nt: TGCGCCAGCAGCCAAGGGCTAGCGGGAGCAGATACGCAGTATTTT
abundance: -; j_gene: TRBJ2-7; d_gene: -; len: 15; v_gene: TRBV7-2; CDR3aa: CASSLGAGTSYEQYF; CDR3nt: TGTGCCAGCAGCTTAGGGGCAGGGACCTCCTACGAGCAGTACTTC
abundance: -; j_gene: TRBJ2-1; d_gene: -; len: 13; v_gene: TRBV7-9; CDR3aa: CASSLFAGHEQFF; CDR3nt: TGTGCCAGCAGCTTATTTGCGGGGCATGAGCAGTTCTTC
abundance: -; j_gene: TRBJ2-1; d_gene: -; len: 18; v_gene: TRBV9; CDR3aa: CASSGGETVLSHHNEQFF; CDR3nt: TGTGCCAGCAGCGGGGGGGAGACCGTCCTATCGCACCACAATGAGCAGTTCTTC
abundance: -; j_gene: TRBJ1-1; d_gene: -; len: 14; v_gene: TRBV6-2/TRBV6-3; CDR3aa: CASSYQGEDTEAFF; CDR3nt: TGTGCCAGCAGTTATCAGGGCGAGGACACTGAAGCTTTCTTT
abundance: -; j_gene: TRBJ2-7; d_gene: TRBD2; len: 16; v_gene: TRBV7-9; CDR3aa: CASSPLSGGPPYEQYF; CDR3nt: TGTGCCAGCAGCCCCCTGAGCGGGGGGCCCCCCTACGAGCAGTACTTC
abundance: -; j_gene: TRBJ2-5; d_gene: -; len: 14; v_gene: TRBV5-1; CDR3aa: CASSFIPSEETQYF; CDR3nt: TGCGCCAGCAGCTTTATCCCGTCGGAGGAGACCCAGTACTTC
abundance: -; j_gene: TRBJ1-1; d_gene: -; len: 13; v_gene: TRBV15; CDR3aa: CATSTWQGLEAFF; CDR3nt: TGTGCCACCAGCACTTGGCAGGGTCTTGAAGCTTTCTTT
abundance: once; j_gene: TRBJ1-5; d_gene: -; len: 19; v_gene: TRBV30; CDR3aa: CAWSAGGLQGKNSNQPQHF; CDR3nt: TGTGCCTGGAGTGCCGGGGGACTCCAGGGCAAAAATAGCAATCAGCCCCAGCATTTT
abundance: -; j_gene: TRBJ1-5; d_gene: -; len: 17; v_gene: TRBV12-3/TRBV12-4; CDR3aa: CASSLFIPGPKDQPQHF; CDR3nt: TGTGCCAGCAGCTTATTCATTCCGGGGCCAAAGGATCAGCCCCAGCATTTT
abundance: -; j_gene: TRBJ1-1; d_gene: -; len: 14; v_gene: TRBV28; CDR3aa: CASSPWTGNTEAFF; CDR3nt: TGTGCCAGCAGTCCCTGGACGGGGAACACTGAAGCTTTCTTT
abundance: -; j_gene: TRBJ2-7; d_gene: TRBD1; len: 15; v_gene: TRBV7-8; CDR3aa: CASSRTGERTYEQYF; CDR3nt: TGTGCCAGCAGCCGTACAGGGGAAAGGACCTACGAGCAGTACTTC
abundance: -; j_gene: TRBJ2-5; d_gene: -; len: 15; v_gene: TRBV2; CDR3aa: CASSEIPGTQETQYF; CDR3nt: TGTGCCAGCAGTGAAATCCCAGGGACCCAAGAGACCCAGTACTTC
abundance: -; j_gene: TRBJ2-1; d_gene: TRBD2; len: 14; v_gene: TRBV6-1; CDR3aa: CASSDVWAGGEQFF; CDR3nt: TGTGCCAGCAGTGACGTATGGGCGGGGGGAGAGCAGTTCTTC
abundance: -; j_gene: TRBJ2-3; d_gene: TRBD1; len: 17; v_gene: TRBV5-1; CDR3aa: CASSLAAGTGLTDTQYF; CDR3nt: TGCGCCAGCAGCTTGGCCGCCGGGACAGGCCTCACAGATACGCAGTATTTT
abundance: -; j_gene: TRBJ2-7; d_gene: TRBD2; len: 15; v_gene: TRBV28; CDR3aa: CASIVAGDPTNQQYF; CDR3nt: TGTGCCAGCATAGTTGCGGGGGATCCTACCAACCAGCAGTACTTC
abundance: -; j_gene: TRBJ2-5; d_gene: -; len: 15; v_gene: TRBV11-2; CDR3aa: CASSGGEGPQETQYF; CDR3nt: TGTGCCAGCAGCGGGGGCGAGGGGCCTCAAGAGACCCAGTACTTC
abundance: few; j_gene: TRBJ2-1; d_gene: -; len: 11; v_gene: TRBV28; CDR3aa: CLTSSYNEQFF; CDR3nt: TGTTTAACGTCCTCCTACAATGAGCAGTTCTTC
abundance: -; j_gene: TRBJ2-7; d_gene: TRBD1; len: 14; v_gene: TRBV5-1; CDR3aa: CASRGDGQAYEQYF; CDR3nt: TGCGCCAGCAGGGGAGATGGACAGGCCTACGAGCAGTACTTC
abundance: -; j_gene: TRBJ2-1; d_gene: TRBD1; len: 12; v_gene: TRBV2; CDR3aa: CASSWDRGDQFF; CDR3nt: TGTGCCAGCAGTTGGGACAGGGGTGACCAGTTCTTC
abundance: -; j_gene: TRBJ1-1; d_gene: -; len: 11; v_gene: TRBV3-1; CDR3aa: CASGRNTEAFF; CDR3nt: TGTGCCAGCGGACGGAACACTGAAGCTTTCTTT
abundance: once; j_gene: TRBJ1-1; d_gene: -; len: 15; v_gene: TRBV27; CDR3aa: CASSLVGRGSTEAFF; CDR3nt: TGTGCCAGCAGTTTAGTGGGCCGGGGGAGCACTGAAGCTTTCTTT